This T cell receptor beta chain was documented in a study of blood T cell repertoires in COVID-19. About the research overall: From T cells, B-cell-depleted T cells, or PBMCs came the material, which was cDNA or gDNA.

This clone was picked up one time. The length of the CDR3 is 15 residues. CDR1 and CDR2 (germline): MGHRA, YSYEKL. Trimming left V 4 bases short and J 4 bases short, with 14 bases between. In the original workflow: Estimation of nucleated cell counts relied on the amplification of reference gene primers. Profiled with immunoSEQ multiplex PCR; TCRdb holds only in-frame clones, not every one. For V, J and clone size, that table is used; D and trimming come from the DNA. Of fewer than 110,000 clones in the sample, approximately 81% are singletons; the top ten hold around 2%. V gene TRBV4-1 combines with J gene TRBJ2-1; D is possibly TRBD2 (7 bases). Source material: peripheral blood. The source of this sequence is a woman aged 65 to 85 with active or convalescent COVID-19. For the CDR3, the DNA is TGCGCCAGCAGCCTAAGAGGGGGGGGGTACAATGAGCAGTTCTTC. It translates to CASSLRGGGYNEQFF.